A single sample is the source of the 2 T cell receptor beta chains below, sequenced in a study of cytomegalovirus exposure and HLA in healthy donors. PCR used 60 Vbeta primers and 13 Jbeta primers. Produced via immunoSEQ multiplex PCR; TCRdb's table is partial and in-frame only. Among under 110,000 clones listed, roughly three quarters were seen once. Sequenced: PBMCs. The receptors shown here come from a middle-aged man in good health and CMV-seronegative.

The CDR3 DNA follows: TGTGCCAGCAGCCTAACCTGGGTAGGGGATGAAAAACTGTTTTTT. This encodes CASSLTWVGDEKLFF. The chain employs TRBV2 and TRBJ1-4, with D possibly being TRBD1 (5 bases). Germline V gene data show CDR1 as SNHLY and CDR2 as FYNNEI. This CDR3 comprises 15 residues. Between the trimmed V and J ends, which lost 6 bases and 6 bases, there was a span of 17 bases.

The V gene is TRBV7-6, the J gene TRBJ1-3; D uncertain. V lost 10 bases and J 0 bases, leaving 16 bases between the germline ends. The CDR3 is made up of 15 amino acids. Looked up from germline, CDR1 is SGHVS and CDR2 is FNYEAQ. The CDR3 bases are TGTGCCACCACCGCCGAGGGCCGCTCTGGAAACACCATATATTTT. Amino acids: CATTAEGRSGNTIYF.